What follows are 30 T cell receptor beta chains derived from one specimen sequenced in a study of ipilimumab plus nivolumab after autologous stem cell transplantation. TCRdb keeps only in-frame clones here, not all; method: immunoSEQ multiplex PCR. The sample lists 15,000 to 20,000 clones, 81% seen once, with approximately 7% in the top ten. Specimen: PBMCs, collected in a trial of ipilimumab plus nivolumab as post-transplant consolidation. All receptors derive from a male donor with diffuse large B-cell lymphoma.

This chain uses TRBV11-2 with TRBJ2-5, with 7 bases that match TRBD2. This CDR3 comprises 13 residues. Trimming removed 2 bases from V and 7 bases from J; junction bases left unmatched: 4. Per germline, CDR1 SGHAT and CDR2 FQNNGV. The CDR3 is CASSLSGDLTQYF. The CDR3 coding sequence is TGTGCCAGCAGCTTAAGCGGGGACCTGACCCAGTACTTC. Full variable domain (outside the CDR3, taken from reference TRBV11-2 and TRBJ2-5): EAGVAQSPRYKIIEKRQSVAFWCNPISGHATLYWYQQILGQGPKLLIQFQNNGVVDDSQLPKDRFSAERLKGVDSTLKIQPAKLEDSAVYLCASSLSGDLTQYFGPGTRLLVL.

The chain is built from TRBV11-3 and TRBJ2-2; D remains ambiguous. The CDR3 runs 12 residues. Germline V gene data show CDR1 as SGHNT and CDR2 as YENEEA. The V end lost 5 bases, the J end lost 10 bases, and 11 bases lay between the germline ends. The CDR3 protein is CASSPSSLELFF. The CDR3 nucleotides read TGTGCCAGCAGCCCAAGTTCGTTGGAGCTGTTTTTT.

This clone occurred once. J is TRBJ2-1 and V is TRBV6-5; 8 positions match TRBD1. The CDR3 has 14 amino acids. The germline V gene encodes CDR1 MNHEY and CDR2 SVGAGI. Losses at the gene ends were 6 bases for V and 7 bases for J; bases not matched to a gene: 8. Written as DNA, the CDR3 is TGTGCCAGCAGCCGGGTACAGGGGGAGAATGAGCAGTTCTTC. Amino acid sequence: CASSRVQGENEQFF.

The chain links TRBV5-5 to TRBJ1-5, with D possibly matching TRBD1 (5 bases). Trimming left V 2 bases short and J 4 bases short, with 16 bases between. The length of the CDR3 is 16 residues. Germline values: CDR1 SGHKS, CDR2 YYEKEE (reference sequence). The CDR3 is CASSFGFRQPNQPQHF. For the CDR3, the DNA is TGTGCCAGCAGCTTCGGGTTTCGACAGCCTAATCAGCCCCAGCATTTT. The complete variable domain, with remaining parts taken from reference TRBV5-5 and TRBJ1-5, reads DAGVTQSPTHLIKTRGQQVTLRCSPISGHKSVSWYQQVLGQGPQFIFQYYEKEERGRGNFPDRFSARQFPNYSSELNVNALLLGDSALYLCASSFGFRQPNQPQHFGDGTRLSIL.

In nucleotides, the CDR3 is TGTGCCAGCAGCCGGGACAGGGGTGGACGGGAGCTGTTTTTT. Encoded protein: CASSRDRGGRELFF. The V and J genes are TRBV7-3 and TRBJ2-2, with 10 bases matching TRBD1. From germline, CDR1 is SGHTA and CDR2 FQGTGA. The CDR3 is 14 amino acids. V was clipped by 5 bases and J by 9 bases; unmatched bases: 6.

The rearrangement links TRBV5-4 to TRBJ2-5; D gene ambiguous. The CDR3 loop spans 15 amino acids. The germline gives CDR1 SGHNT, CDR2 YYREEE (reference sequence). Deletions cut 0 bases from V and 5 bases from J, with 14 bases between. The CDR3 DNA is TGTGCCAGCAGCTTGGCTGGGGTAATCGATGAGACCCAGTACTTC. It translates to CASSLAGVIDETQYF.

The V call is TRBV5-1, the J call TRBJ2-1, with 10 bases fitting TRBD2. Germline CDR1 is SGHRS and CDR2 is YFSETQ. The CDR3 is made up of 17 amino acids. With 0 bases clipped from V and 6 bases from J, the junction kept 9 bases outside the gene matches. CDR3 protein: CASSLVAGGHSGNEQFF. For the CDR3, the DNA is TGCGCCAGCAGCTTGGTAGCGGGGGGCCATTCGGGCAATGAGCAGTTCTTC.

The rearrangement links TRBV7-2 to TRBJ2-2, with 13 bases that match TRBD2. Per the germline V gene, CDR1 is SGHTA and CDR2 is FQGNSA. The CDR3 contains 17 residues. V shed 5 bases and J 1 base; nucleotides not matched to a gene: 4. In DNA form, the CDR3 reads TGTGCCAGCAGCCGGACTAGCGGGGGCCTGAACACCGGGGAGCTGTTTTTT. It is translated as CASSRTSGGLNTGELFF.

The chain is built from TRBV7-6 and TRBJ1-2, with D unclear. This CDR3 is 17 amino acids long. The germline V gene encodes CDR1 SGHVS and CDR2 FNYEAQ. The germline V and J ends were trimmed by 1 base and 5 bases, with 20 bases remaining between them. The CDR3 sequence is CASSLEAPTVRAYGYTF. The CDR3 DNA reads TGTGCCAGCAGCTTAGAGGCCCCCACCGTCCGTGCGTATGGCTACACCTTC.

The chain employs TRBV4-1 and TRBJ2-5, with D unclear. The J call may not be correct, given that the DNA end is closer to TRBJ2-7. Germline V CDR1 and CDR2: MGHRA, YSYEKL. This CDR3 region has 13 residues. In DNA form, the CDR3 reads TGCGCCAGCAGCCAATTTTGGGTGTCCGAGCAGTACTTC. It is translated as CASSQFWVSEQYF.

The chain has TRBV5-5 and TRBJ2-7, with 7 bases lining up with TRBD2. The V gene end was trimmed by 2 bases and the J gene end by 5 bases; junction bases not matched to a gene: 7. CDR1 is SGHKS, CDR2 YYEKEE, per germline (reference sequence). This CDR3 has 14 amino acids. The CDR3 region is CASSFFSGADEQYF. In DNA, the CDR3 is TGTGCCAGCAGCTTTTTCAGCGGGGCGGACGAGCAGTACTTC.

The chain employs TRBV4-1 and TRBJ2-1; 9 bases agree with TRBD1. Germline loops: CDR1 MGHRA, CDR2 YSYEKL. The CDR3 length is 14 residues. Losses at the gene ends were 4 bases for V and 10 bases for J; bases not matched to a gene: 8. CDR3 bases: TGCGCCAGCAGCCTTGGACAGGGGAAAGGAGAGCAGTTCTTC. As protein: CASSLGQGKGEQFF.

This clone showed up just a few times. The chain has TRBV19 and TRBJ2-3; 11 nucleotides align to TRBD2. The CDR3 consists of 19 residues. J lost 2 bases, V lost 3 bases, and 13 bases had no gene match. CDR1 and CDR2 (germline): LNHDA, SQIVND (reference sequence). CDR3 coding DNA: TGTGCCAGTAGTATTTCCACAGGATCTAGCGGGGGGTCCACAGATACGCAGTATTTT. Translated: CASSISTGSSGGSTDTQYF.

This sequence joins TRBV5-4 and TRBJ2-7; possibly TRBD2 for D (5 bases). V was pared by 2 bases and J by 0 bases, with 12 bases between. Germline-derived CDR1 and CDR2 are SGHNT and YYREEE (reference sequence). The CDR3 sequence is 15 residues long. The CDR3 here is CASSFSRGSSYEQYF. The CDR3 DNA reads TGTGCCAGCAGCTTTAGCAGAGGGAGCTCCTACGAGCAGTACTTC.

The CDR3 coding sequence is TGTGCCAGCAAAAGGGACAGGGGAGATTCACCCCTCCACTTT. Protein: CASKRDRGDSPLHF. The chain has TRBV7-2 and TRBJ1-6, with 10 bases identical to TRBD1. CDR3 length equals 14 residues. With V trimmed by 7 bases and J by 8 bases, 5 bases remained unmatched. Germline values: CDR1 SGHTA, CDR2 FQGNSA.

V usage is TRBV7-2 and J usage is TRBJ1-6; TRBD1 might be the D (6 bases). Germline CDR1 SGHTA, CDR2 FQGNSA. The CDR3 is 16 amino acids. V was clipped by 2 bases and J by 6 bases, with 14 bases between them. The CDR3 DNA reads TGTGCCAGCAGCTTATTGGGGGCTTTTGGTAATTCACCCCTCCACTTT. Translated: CASSLLGAFGNSPLHF.

This clone was counted only a few times. V usage is TRBV5-4 and J usage is TRBJ1-1; a possible D gene is TRBD1 (5 bases). CDR3 length equals 13 residues. Germline values: CDR1 SGHNT, CDR2 YYREEE (reference sequence). The V end lost 10 bases, the J end lost 0 bases, and 13 bases lay between the germline ends. The CDR3 protein is CAGARGLNTEAFF. Here the CDR3 DNA reads TGTGCCGGCGCAAGGGGCTTGAACACTGAAGCTTTCTTT.

The CDR3 is CASSLIGQRSGANVLTF. The CDR3 bases are TGTGCCAGCAGCTTGATAGGGCAACGATCTGGGGCCAACGTCCTGACTTTC. The rearrangement joins TRBV5-6 to TRBJ2-6; D is uncertain. V dropped 1 base and J dropped 1 base, with 12 bases sitting between them. CDR3 length: 17 amino acids. CDR1 SGHDT and CDR2 YYEEEE come from the germline V gene.

CDR3 residues: CASSPKEGLSSYEQYF. The CDR3 DNA is TGTGCCAGCTCACCCAAGGAGGGGCTCAGCTCCTACGAGCAGTACTTC. The chain is built from TRBV18 and TRBJ2-7; D possibly corresponds to TRBD2 (6 bases). The germline V and J ends were trimmed by 3 bases and 0 bases, with 15 bases remaining between them. Germline CDR1 KGHSH, CDR2 LQKENI. The CDR3 extends over 16 amino acids.

The rearrangement joins TRBV29-1 to TRBJ1-5; a weak D match, TRBD1 (5 bases). The CDR3 extends over 12 amino acids. Deletions cut 6 bases from V and 1 base from J, with 7 bases between. Germline V lookup: CDR1 SQVTM, CDR2 ANQGSEA. Here the CDR3 DNA reads TGCAGCGTCCGGGACAGCAATCAGCCCCAGCATTTT. As protein: CSVRDSNQPQHF.

This chain uses TRBV11-2 with TRBJ2-2, with D possibly being TRBD1 or TRBD2 (5 bases each). CDR3 length equals 15 residues. The V end was cut by 6 bases, the J end by 0 bases, with 11 bases between. Germline loops: CDR1 SGHAT, CDR2 FQNNGV. The CDR3 is CASSYGTANTGELFF. In DNA, the CDR3 is TGTGCCAGCAGTTACGGGACGGCGAACACCGGGGAGCTGTTTTTT.

V is TRBV27 and J is TRBJ2-3; D uncertain. The CDR3 spans 12 residues. V gave up 6 bases and J gave up 5 bases, with 9 bases separating them. CDR1 is MNHEY and CDR2 is SMNVEV in the germline V gene (reference sequence). DNA of the CDR3: TGTGCCAGCAGCCCCGTGGGAGATACGCAGTATTTT. Amino acids: CASSPVGDTQYF.

This clone was counted a single time. V is TRBV5-1 and J is TRBJ2-3; TRBD2 agrees at 9 bases. Trimming took 4 bases from V and 0 from J; bases not matched to a gene: 3. The CDR3 is made up of 15 amino acids. CDR1 is SGHRS and CDR2 is YFSETQ in the germline V gene. This chain's CDR3 is CASSNSGGSTDTQYF. CDR3 nucleotide sequence: TGCGCCAGCAGCAATAGCGGGGGAAGCACAGATACGCAGTATTTT.

The rearrangement links TRBV4-3 to TRBJ2-2; 7 nucleotides line up with TRBD1. Germline CDR1 is LGHNA and CDR2 is YSLEER. CDR3 length equals 14 residues. The J segment lost 5 bases and the V segment lost 2 bases, leaving 2 bases of the junction unmatched. CDR3 region: CASSQNRGTGELFF. CDR3 DNA sequence: TGCGCCAGCAGCCAAAACAGGGGTACCGGGGAGCTGTTTTTT.

The genes are TRBV7-2 and TRBJ2-2, with 9 bases identical to TRBD2. CDR1 and CDR2 (germline): SGHTA, FQGNSA. The CDR3 is made up of 16 amino acids. After removal of 1 base from V and 9 bases from J, the junction contained 9 bases not matched to a gene. In nucleotides, the CDR3 is TGTGCCAGCAGCTTAGGGCTAGCGGGGAGTAGTAGGGAGCTGTTTTTT. It codes for CASSLGLAGSSRELFF.

V is TRBV25-1 and J is TRBJ2-3; tentative D call: TRBD2 (6 bases). The CDR3 covers 16 residues. Germline values: CDR1 MGHDK, CDR2 SYGVNS. The ends were cut back, 2 bases at V and 4 bases at J, with 16 bases in the middle. CDR3 sequence (DNA): TGTGCCAGCAGTGAAATTGGGGGGATAGTTCCAGATACGCAGTATTTT. Residues: CASSEIGGIVPDTQYF.

In nucleotides, the CDR3 is TGTGCCAGCAGCTTAGACGGAGCTAACTATGGCTACACCTTC. Translated: CASSLDGANYGYTF. The V gene is TRBV7-2, the J gene TRBJ1-2; D uncertain. Looked up from germline, CDR1 is SGHTA and CDR2 is FQGNSA. The CDR3 is 14 residues long. The germline V and J ends were trimmed by 1 base and 0 bases, with 6 bases remaining between them.

This clone was recorded a few times. The chain recombines TRBV18 with TRBJ2-2; D unresolved. CDR1 is KGHSH, CDR2 LQKENI, per germline. V was shortened by 3 bases and J by 0 bases, with 17 bases between the two germline ends. CDR3 length: 18 amino acids. CDR3: CASSPNPTALTNTGELFF. The CDR3 coding sequence is TGTGCCAGCTCACCTAACCCCACTGCACTAACGAACACCGGGGAGCTGTTTTTT.

This sequence joins TRBV18 and TRBJ2-7; maybe TRBD2 (5 bases). The germline gives CDR1 KGHSH, CDR2 LQKENI. The CDR3 has 15 residues. Trimming removed 3 bases from V and 2 bases from J, with 14 bases in between. Here the CDR3 reads CASSPARERTYEQYF. CDR3 in DNA: TGTGCCAGCTCACCCGCGAGGGAAAGAACCTACGAGCAGTACTTC.

This clone was counted only a few times. CDR3 sequence (DNA): TGCAGCGTTCGAGTTCGCGGGGAGCTGTTTTTT. It codes for CSVRVRGELFF. V and J are TRBV29-1 and TRBJ2-2; unclear D gene. V dropped 5 bases and J dropped 7 bases, with 8 bases sitting between them. The CDR3 contains 11 residues. Germline values: CDR1 SQVTM, CDR2 ANQGSEA.